This is a list of T cell receptor beta chains from one sample in a study of OX40 agonist ivuxolimab in advanced cancers. Assay: immunoSEQ multiplex PCR; the TCRdb copy retains only in-frame clones and omits some. The table records approximately 82,000 clones, around 87% of them present only once. The material sequenced was CD4+ or CD8+ T cells sorted from blood, taken in a trial of the OX40 agonist ivuxolimab. These receptor sequences come from an adult with an advanced solid tumor such as melanoma, head and neck, liver or kidney cancer. Each CDR3 is given with its conserved first and last residue. D genes are given only for firm matches. Clone size is stated in some rows and not others, as once, few, many or a class when expanded.

d_gene | abundance | v_gene | CDR3aa
. | once | TRBV5-6 | CASSLWAGGETQYF
TRBD2 | . | TRBV27 | CASKVSGLASGANVLTF
. | . | TRBV29-1 | CSVEASGRGATGQFF
. | . | TRBV18 | CASSPQRGNGYTF
. | . | TRBV14 | CASSAQEISYEQYF
TRBD1 | once | TRBV18 | CASSPRSGTGLETQYF
TRBD1 | few | TRBV29-1 | CSVGDRVGEAFF
. | . | TRBV5-5 | CASSGQGFSYGYTF
. | . | TRBV19 | CASRTLGHSNQPQHF
. | . | TRBV6-5 | CASSYRGTAHGYTF
. | few | TRBV9 | CASRAGNNSPLHF
. | . | TRBV15 | CATSRERPGRTEAFF
. | . | TRBV5-6 | CASSRTWQFSYEQYF
TRBD2 | . | TRBV6-6 | CASSYSLTGGPEELFF
. | . | TRBV4-1 | CASSLSGGSRSGNTIYF
. | . | TRBV11-3 | CASSLVPSTEAFF
. | . | TRBV2 | CASSENWGTEAFF
. | . | TRBV19 | CASSTRWNTEAFF
TRBD1 | . | TRBV5-4 | CASSLAFGQGLGQEKLFF
. | . | TRBV5-8 | CASSLGTGFNEKLFF
. | . | TRBV27 | CASSLGQPGSYEQYF
. | . | TRBV11-3 | CASSLRGTDQETQYF
TRBD2 | . | TRBV7-8 | CASSRRGRSSGSGNEQFF
. | . | TRBV19 | CASSWGNYNEQFF
. | . | TRBV7-9 | CASSLGGLAYEQYF
TRBD2 | . | TRBV5-1 | CASSLIGAGDNEQFF
TRBD1 | . | TRBV28 | CVVQGQLANTIYF
. | . | TRBV18 | CASSQNVDRPEAFF
. | . | TRBV7-9 | CASRSGDLGYEQYF
TRBD1 | . | TRBV6-1 | CASSELDRARTEAFF
TRBD1 | . | TRBV5-6 | CASSLPTGGSYEQYF
TRBD1 | . | TRBV14 | CASSHDRALKGNEQFF
TRBD1 | few | TRBV18 | CASSRTSGTGPTVEQYF
. | . | TRBV7-9 | CASSPEWPDHEQYF
TRBD1 | . | TRBV5-1 | CASSPRQGGATEAFF
. | . | TRBV9 | CASSVGRAGGNTIYF
. | . | TRBV19 | CASSQGTTNEKLFF
TRBD1 | . | TRBV11-2 | CASSSWTGGPNEQYF
. | . | TRBV11-3 | CASSLHTESEQFF
. | . | TRBV20-1 | CSAARDYEQYF
TRBD2 | . | TRBV4-1 | CASSQVASGTSGYEQYF